The sequence of this T cell receptor beta chain was determined in a study of early stage breast cancer tumors. Study-wide points: Commonly generated sequences made up most enriched TCRB sequences shared between patients. Bulk DNA sequencing of unsorted cells missed chain pairing and markers.

Details on this clone: The target antigen is unknown.

Blood replicates held 0.5 ug DNA, tumor or normal breast roughly 1.5 ug, two each. Sequenced by immunoSEQ multiplex PCR; TCRdb stores in-frame clones only, minus some. In the table there are some 72,000 clones, more than 65% of which are singletons. The CDR3 is 13 amino acids. From germline, CDR1 is MNHNS and CDR2 SASEGT. Trimming left V 7 bases short and J 12 bases short, with 21 bases between. The clonotype comes from a person in their sixties with breast cancer. The chain recombines TRBV6-1 with TRBJ1-2; tentative D call: TRBD1 (5 bases). Sequencing was performed on blood. CDR3 in amino acids: CASILYWGGENTF. DNA for the CDR3: TGTGCCAGCATCCTCTATTGGGGGGGGGAAAACACCTTC.